Sequencing of this TCR beta chain was carried out in a study of blood T cells in healthy people across ages. Study-wide findings and caveats: Per million T cells, TCR beta diversity dropped roughly linearly as age increased.

Germline CDR1 and CDR2: DFQATT and SNEGSKA (reference sequence). This CDR3 spans 13 amino acids. V shed 5 bases and J shed 0 bases, with 10 bases lying between them. This clonotype was found a few times. The antigen is undetermined. Sample-barcoded 5' priming and a J-beta primer mix drove a second PCR of roughly 6 to 12 cycles. In TCRdb, the 5' RACE reads were re-called with MiXCR into one record per CDR3 protein. The table records some 1,000,000 distinct CDR3 sequences, approximately 25% of them present only once. This sample also belongs to another study, concerning T cells of mothers and their children. That work contributes: No persistent microchimeric T cell clones were detected.

The chain recombines TRBV20-1 with TRBJ1-1, with D possibly matching TRBD1 (5 bases). The material sequenced was blood. This TCR derives from a girl between 2 and 10 years old in good health. CDR3 protein: CSAGGKMNTEAFF. The CDR3 DNA is TGCAGTGCTGGGGGGAAAATGAACACTGAAGCTTTCTTT.